These 5 T cell receptor beta chains share one sample of origin, sequenced in a study of T cells after yellow fever vaccination (dated by TCRdb to between 2017 and 2020). Per the publication, the treatment or condition label means: live attenuated yellow fever vaccine strain. Receptor amplification or capture employed 5' RACE. Sequencing was carried out with an Illumina NovaSeq 6000. TCRdb ran its own pipeline on the public reads, namely fastp trimming at Q25 and MiXCR clone calling, and kept in-frame beta chains. All rows with the same CDR3 protein become a single entry with the most common DNA and genes. The sample table records 300,000 to 400,000 distinct CDR3 sequences; under 15% of these occur just once. The top ten clones comprise 3.2% of the sample. The source was CD4+ T cells sorted from PBMCs, collected 15 days after the yellow fever booster vaccination. Receptor source: a man between 18 and 29 years old who received the YFV17D yellow fever vaccine.

This clonotype was detected only a few times. This chain joins TRBV24-1 and TRBJ2-3, with unresolved D. The ends were cut back, 1 base at V and 4 bases at J, with 8 bases in the middle. Germline CDR1 reads KGHDR; CDR2 reads SFDVKD. The length of the CDR3 is 14 residues. CDR3 in amino acids: CATSDFGGADTQYF. In nucleotides, the CDR3 is TGTGCCACCAGTGATTTCGGTGGGGCAGATACGCAGTATTTT.

The rearrangement joins TRBV5-8 to TRBJ2-3; D gene unclear. Trimming took 3 bases from V and 4 from J, leaving 12 bases between them. The germline CDR1 and CDR2 sequences are SGHTS and YDEGEE. The CDR3 is 14 residues long. For the CDR3, the DNA is TGTGCCAGCAGCTCACCACCATACTCAGATACGCAGTATTTT. Residues: CASSSPPYSDTQYF. Combining the CDR3 with reference TRBV5-8 and TRBJ2-3 gives the whole variable domain EAGVTQSPTHLIKTRGQQATLRCSPISGHTSVYWYQQALGLGLQFLLWYDEGEERNRGNFPPRFSGRQFPNYSSELNVNALELEDSALYLCASSSPPYSDTQYFGPGTRLTVL.

This clonotype has more than one count but fewer than ten. The gene calls are TRBV9 and TRBJ2-3; 13 bases map to TRBD2. Per germline, CDR1 SGDLS and CDR2 YYNGEE. The CDR3 extends over 16 amino acids. Unmatched junction bases numbered 5, after V lost 3 bases and J lost 4 bases. The DNA for the CDR3 is TGTGCCAGCAGCGGCCGGACTAGCGGGGGTCCAGATACGCAGTATTTT. Encoded protein: CASSGRTSGGPDTQYF.

This clonotype has only a few counts. The chain has TRBV3-1 and TRBJ2-1; 7 bases are a match to TRBD1. This CDR3 comprises 18 residues. CDR1 and CDR2 (germline): LGHDT, YNNKEL (reference sequence). V dropped 2 bases and J dropped 2; count of bases not matched to a gene: 12. CDR3 nucleotide sequence: TGTGCCAGCAGCCAAAAAGGGGGACAGTTTTGGCCCTACAATGAGCAGTTCTTC. This gives the protein CASSQKGGQFWPYNEQFF.

This clonotype was seen ten or more times. The rearrangement links TRBV7-3 to TRBJ1-1; D possibly corresponds to TRBD1 (5 bases). This CDR3 has 13 amino acids. Trimming cost V 4 bases and J 3 bases, with 9 bases left between them. Germline values: CDR1 SGHTA, CDR2 FQGTGA. The CDR3 region has the DNA TGTGCCAGCAGCTCCCAAGGGGACACTGAAGCTTTCTTT. It specifies CASSSQGDTEAFF.